This TCR beta chain came from a study of beta chain features in type 1 diabetes. V was trimmed by 1 base and J by 1 base, leaving 9 bases between them. CDR3 length: 15 amino acids. Germline CDR1 reads LNHNV; CDR2 reads YYDKDF (reference sequence). Expressed TCRB transcripts got sequenced, as all isolated RNA was reverse transcribed. Only in-frame clones appear in the TCRdb table, and some are missing; sequencing was by immunoSEQ multiplex PCR. The sample has roughly 610,000 clones; 15% to 18% are singletons. This clone appeared a few times. The sequence came from a man aged 18 to 30 in good health. Sequencing used naive CD4+ T cells from blood. The chain has TRBV15 and TRBJ2-3, with D perhaps TRBD1 (6 bases). CDR3 protein: CATSRGTGRTDTQYF. The CDR3 DNA sequence: TGTGCCACCAGCAGAGGTACAGGGCGCACAGATACGCAGTATTTT. Full variable domain (remainder filled in from reference TRBV15 and TRBJ2-3): DAMVIQNPRYQVTQFGKPVTLSCSQTLNHNVMYWYQQKSSQAPKLLFHYYDKDFNNEADTPDNFQSRRPNTSFCFLDIRSPGLGDTAMYLCATSRGTGRTDTQYFGPGTRLTVL.